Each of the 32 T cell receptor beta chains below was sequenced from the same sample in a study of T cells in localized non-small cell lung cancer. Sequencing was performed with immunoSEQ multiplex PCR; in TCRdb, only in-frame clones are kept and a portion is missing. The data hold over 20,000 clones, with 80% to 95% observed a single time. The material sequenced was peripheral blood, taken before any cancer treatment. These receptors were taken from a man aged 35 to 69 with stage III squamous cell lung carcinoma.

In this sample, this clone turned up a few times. The CDR3 here is CASRRGTSGKHNEQFF. In nucleotides, the CDR3 is TGTGCCAGCAGGAGGGGGACTAGCGGGAAACACAATGAGCAGTTCTTC. The chain combines TRBV9 with TRBJ2-1; 13 bases match TRBD2. J lost 5 bases, V lost 5 bases, and 7 bases had no gene match. The CDR3 is 16 amino acids. The germline gives CDR1 SGDLS, CDR2 YYNGEE.

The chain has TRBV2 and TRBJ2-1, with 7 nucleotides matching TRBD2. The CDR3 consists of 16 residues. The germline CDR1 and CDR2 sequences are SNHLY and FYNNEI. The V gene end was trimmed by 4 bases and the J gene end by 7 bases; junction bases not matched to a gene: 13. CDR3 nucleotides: TGTGCCAGCAGTGCTACAAGCGGGATCTTTAATAATGAGCAGTTCTTC. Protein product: CASSATSGIFNNEQFF.

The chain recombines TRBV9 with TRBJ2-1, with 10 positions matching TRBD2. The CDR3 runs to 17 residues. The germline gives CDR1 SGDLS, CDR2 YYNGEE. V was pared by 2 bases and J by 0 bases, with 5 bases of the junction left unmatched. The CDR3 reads CASSVRSGRSSYNEQFF. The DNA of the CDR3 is TGTGCCAGCAGCGTTCGTAGCGGGAGGAGCTCCTACAATGAGCAGTTCTTC.

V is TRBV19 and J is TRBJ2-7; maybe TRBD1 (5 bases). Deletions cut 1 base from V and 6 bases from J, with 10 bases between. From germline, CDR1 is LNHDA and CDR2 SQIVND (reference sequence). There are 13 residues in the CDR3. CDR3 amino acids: CASSIGQGVEQYF. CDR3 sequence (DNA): TGTGCCAGTAGTATAGGGCAGGGCGTCGAGCAGTACTTC.

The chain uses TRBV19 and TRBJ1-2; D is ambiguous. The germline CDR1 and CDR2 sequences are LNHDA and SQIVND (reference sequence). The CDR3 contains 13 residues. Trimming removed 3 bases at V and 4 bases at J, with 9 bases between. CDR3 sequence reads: CASSIERAYGYTF. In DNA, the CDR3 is TGTGCCAGTAGTATCGAAAGGGCCTATGGCTACACCTTC.

CDR3 sequence: CASSLSEGYGYTF. In DNA, the CDR3 is TGTGCCAGCAGTTTATCCGAGGGGTATGGCTACACCTTC. This sequence joins TRBV27 and TRBJ1-2; the D gene is possibly TRBD1 (5 bases). The V and J ends lost 0 bases and 5 bases respectively, with 7 bases between them. Germline lookup yields CDR1 MNHEY and CDR2 SMNVEV (reference sequence). The CDR3 is 13 amino acids.

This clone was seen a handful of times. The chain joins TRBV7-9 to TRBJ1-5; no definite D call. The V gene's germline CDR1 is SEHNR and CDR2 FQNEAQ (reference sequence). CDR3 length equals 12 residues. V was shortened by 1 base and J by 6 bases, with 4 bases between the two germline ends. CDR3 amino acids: CASSLGTQPQHF. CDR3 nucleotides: TGTGCCAGCAGCTTAGGGACTCAGCCCCAGCATTTT.

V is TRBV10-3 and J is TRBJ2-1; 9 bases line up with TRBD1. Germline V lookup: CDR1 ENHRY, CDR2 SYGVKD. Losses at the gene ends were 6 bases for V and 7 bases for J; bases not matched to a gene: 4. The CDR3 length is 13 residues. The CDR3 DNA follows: TGTGCCATCAGCGGGACAGGGAGGAATGAGCAGTTCTTC. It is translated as CAISGTGRNEQFF.

As DNA, the CDR3 is TGTGCCAGCTCAACACAGGGGATTGACAATCAGCCCCAGCATTTT. This encodes CASSTQGIDNQPQHF. The V and J genes are TRBV18 and TRBJ1-5; 7 bases match TRBD1. Germline CDR1 KGHSH, CDR2 LQKENI. The V gene end was trimmed by 5 bases and the J gene end by 3 bases; junction bases not matched to a gene: 7. The CDR3 runs to 15 residues.

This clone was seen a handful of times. This CDR3 is CATVQGGNSPLHF. CDR3 in DNA: TGTGCCACCGTCCAGGGGGGTAATTCACCCCTCCACTTT. The chain carries TRBV15 and TRBJ1-6; 7 bases align to TRBD1. V shed 8 bases, J shed 6 bases, and the junction held 4 bases outside the gene matches. The CDR3 extends over 13 amino acids. Germline V lookup: CDR1 LNHNV, CDR2 YYDKDF (reference sequence).

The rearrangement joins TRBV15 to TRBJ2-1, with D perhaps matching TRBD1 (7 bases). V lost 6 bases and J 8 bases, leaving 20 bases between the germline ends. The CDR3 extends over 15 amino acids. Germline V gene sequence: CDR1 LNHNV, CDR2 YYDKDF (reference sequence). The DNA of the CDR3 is TGTGCCACCAGTAGGGAGGCAGGGGGGTGGGATGAGCAGTTCTTC. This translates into CATSREAGGWDEQFF. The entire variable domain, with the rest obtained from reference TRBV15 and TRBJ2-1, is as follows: DAMVIQNPRYQVTQFGKPVTLSCSQTLNHNVMYWYQQKSSQAPKLLFHYYDKDFNNEADTPDNFQSRRPNTSFCFLDIRSPGLGDTAMYLCATSREAGGWDEQFFGPGTRLTVL.

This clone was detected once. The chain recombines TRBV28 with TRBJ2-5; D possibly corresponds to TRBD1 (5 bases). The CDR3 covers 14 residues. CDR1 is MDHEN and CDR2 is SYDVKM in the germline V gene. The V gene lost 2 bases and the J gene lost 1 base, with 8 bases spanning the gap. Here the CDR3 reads CASSLPDSQETQYF. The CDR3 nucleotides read TGTGCCAGCAGTTTACCCGACAGCCAAGAGACCCAGTACTTC.

The CDR3 loop reads CASSVTFQGETQYF. The CDR3 DNA sequence: TGTGCCAGCAGCGTAACTTTTCAGGGGGAGACCCAGTACTTC. The rearrangement joins TRBV9 to TRBJ2-5; D possibly corresponds to TRBD1 (6 bases). CDR1 and CDR2 (germline): SGDLS, YYNGEE. The V end lost 1 base, the J end lost 5 bases, and 12 bases lay between the germline ends. The length of the CDR3 is 14 residues.

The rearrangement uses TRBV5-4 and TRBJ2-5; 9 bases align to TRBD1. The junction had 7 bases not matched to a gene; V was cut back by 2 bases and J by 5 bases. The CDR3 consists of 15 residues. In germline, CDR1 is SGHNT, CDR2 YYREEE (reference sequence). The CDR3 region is CASSFAGTGIETQYF. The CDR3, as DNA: TGTGCCAGCAGCTTCGCCGGGACAGGGATTGAGACCCAGTACTTC.

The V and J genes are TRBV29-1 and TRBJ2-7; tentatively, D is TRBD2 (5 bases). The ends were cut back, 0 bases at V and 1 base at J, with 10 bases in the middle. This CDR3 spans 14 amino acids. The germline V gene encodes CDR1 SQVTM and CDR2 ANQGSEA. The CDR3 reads CSVEEGVGSYEQYF. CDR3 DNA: TGCAGCGTTGAAGAGGGAGTGGGATCCTACGAGCAGTACTTC.

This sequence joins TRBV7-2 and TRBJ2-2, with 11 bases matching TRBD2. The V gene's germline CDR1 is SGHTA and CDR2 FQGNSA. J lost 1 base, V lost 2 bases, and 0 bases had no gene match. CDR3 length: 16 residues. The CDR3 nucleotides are TGTGCCAGCAGCTTACTAGCGGGAGGGAACACCGGGGAGCTGTTTTTT. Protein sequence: CASSLLAGGNTGELFF.

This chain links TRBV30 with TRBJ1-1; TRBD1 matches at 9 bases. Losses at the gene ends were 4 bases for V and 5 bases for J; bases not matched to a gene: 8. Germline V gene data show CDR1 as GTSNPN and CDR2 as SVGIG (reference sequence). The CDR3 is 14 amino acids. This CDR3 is CAWTSTGGNTEAFF. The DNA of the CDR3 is TGTGCCTGGACCTCGACAGGGGGTAATACTGAAGCTTTCTTT. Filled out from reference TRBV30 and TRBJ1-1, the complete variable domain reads SQTIHQWPATLVQPVGSPLSLECTVEGTSNPNLYWYRQAAGRGLQLLFYSVGIGQISSEVPQNLSASRPQDRQFILSSKKLLLSDSGFYLCAWTSTGGNTEAFFGQGTRLTVV.

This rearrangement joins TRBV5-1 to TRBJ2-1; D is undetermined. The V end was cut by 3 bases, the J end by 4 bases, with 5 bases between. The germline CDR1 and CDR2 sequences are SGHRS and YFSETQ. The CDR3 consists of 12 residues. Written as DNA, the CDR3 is TGCGCCAGCAGCTCAAATTACAATGAGCAGTTCTTC. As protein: CASSSNYNEQFF.

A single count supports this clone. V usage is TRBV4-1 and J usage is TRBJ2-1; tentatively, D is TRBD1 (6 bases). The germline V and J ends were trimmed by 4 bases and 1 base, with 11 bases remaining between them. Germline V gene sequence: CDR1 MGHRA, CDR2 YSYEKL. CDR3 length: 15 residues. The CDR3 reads CASSLQGGSYNEQFF. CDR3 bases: TGCGCCAGCAGCCTCCAAGGGGGTTCCTACAATGAGCAGTTCTTC.

The CDR3 DNA reads TGTGCCAGCAGCTTAACCCGACAGGGGGAGGCTTTCTTT. Translation gives CASSLTRQGEAFF. The gene calls are TRBV7-9 and TRBJ1-1; 9 nucleotides agree with TRBD1. The germline V gene encodes CDR1 SEHNR and CDR2 FQNEAQ (reference sequence). This CDR3 has 13 amino acids. The V and J ends lost 2 bases and 11 bases, in that order; junction bases with no gene match: 6.

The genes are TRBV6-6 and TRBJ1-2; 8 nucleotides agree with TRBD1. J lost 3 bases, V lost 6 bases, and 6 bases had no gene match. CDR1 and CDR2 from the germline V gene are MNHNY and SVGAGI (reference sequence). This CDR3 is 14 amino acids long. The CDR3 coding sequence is TGTGCCAGCAGCCCTGGACAGGGATACTATGGCTACACCTTC. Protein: CASSPGQGYYGYTF.

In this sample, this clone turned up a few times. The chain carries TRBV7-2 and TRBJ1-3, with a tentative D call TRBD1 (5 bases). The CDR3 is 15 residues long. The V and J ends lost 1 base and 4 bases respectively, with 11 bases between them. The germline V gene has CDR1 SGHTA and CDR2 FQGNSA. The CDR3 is CASSLDGARGNTIYF. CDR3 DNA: TGTGCCAGCAGCTTAGACGGGGCGCGAGGAAACACCATATATTTT.

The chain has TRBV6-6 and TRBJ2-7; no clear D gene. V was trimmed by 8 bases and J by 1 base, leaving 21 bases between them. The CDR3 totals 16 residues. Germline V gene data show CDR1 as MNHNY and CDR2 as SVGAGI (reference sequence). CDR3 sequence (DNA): TGTGCCAGCGGTCACTCTCTAGAAGGGAAATCCTACGAGCAGTACTTC. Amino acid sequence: CASGHSLEGKSYEQYF.

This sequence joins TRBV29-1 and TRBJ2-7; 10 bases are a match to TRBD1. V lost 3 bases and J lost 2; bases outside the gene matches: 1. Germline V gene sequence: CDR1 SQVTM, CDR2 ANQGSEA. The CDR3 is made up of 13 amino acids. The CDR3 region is CSVEGQGTYEQYF. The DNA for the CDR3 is TGCAGCGTTGAGGGACAGGGGACCTACGAGCAGTACTTC.

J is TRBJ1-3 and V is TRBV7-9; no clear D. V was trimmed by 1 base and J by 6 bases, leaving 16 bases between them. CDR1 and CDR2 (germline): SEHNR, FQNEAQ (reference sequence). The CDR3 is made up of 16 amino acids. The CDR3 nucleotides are TGTGCCAGCAGCTTAGGAATCGGGGAAAATTCAAACACCATATATTTT. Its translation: CASSLGIGENSNTIYF.

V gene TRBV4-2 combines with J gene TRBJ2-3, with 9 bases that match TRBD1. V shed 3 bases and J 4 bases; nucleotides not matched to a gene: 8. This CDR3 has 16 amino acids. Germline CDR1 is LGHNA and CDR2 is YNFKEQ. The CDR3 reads CASSHLAQGAADTQYF. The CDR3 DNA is TGTGCCAGCAGCCACCTCGCACAGGGGGCAGCAGATACGCAGTATTTT.

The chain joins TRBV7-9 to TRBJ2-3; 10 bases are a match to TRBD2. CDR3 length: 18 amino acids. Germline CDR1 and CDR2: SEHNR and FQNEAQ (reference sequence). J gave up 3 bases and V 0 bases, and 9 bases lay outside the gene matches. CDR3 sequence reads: CASSLARSGTSVTDTQYF. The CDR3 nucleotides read TGTGCCAGCAGCTTAGCGAGGTCAGGGACTAGCGTTACAGATACGCAGTATTTT. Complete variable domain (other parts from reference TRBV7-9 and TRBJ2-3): DTGVSQNPRHKITKRGQNVTFRCDPISEHNRLYWYRQTLGQGPEFLTYFQNEAQLEKSRLLSDRFSAERPKGSFSTLEIQRTEQGDSAMYLCASSLARSGTSVTDTQYFGPGTRLTVL.

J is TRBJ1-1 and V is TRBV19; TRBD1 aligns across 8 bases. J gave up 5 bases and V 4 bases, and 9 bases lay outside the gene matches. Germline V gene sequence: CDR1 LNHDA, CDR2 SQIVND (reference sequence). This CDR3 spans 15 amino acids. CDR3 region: CASSTARTGWTEAFF. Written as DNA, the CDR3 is TGTGCCAGTAGTACCGCCAGGACAGGGTGGACTGAAGCTTTCTTT.

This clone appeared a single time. This chain's CDR3 is CASSRRAAPDTQYF. In nucleotides, the CDR3 is TGTGCCAGCAGCCGCCGGGCAGCTCCAGATACGCAGTATTTT. This rearrangement joins TRBV11-3 to TRBJ2-3; D unresolved. Germline V CDR1 and CDR2: SGHNT, YENEEA. V was shortened by 5 bases and J by 4 bases, with 13 bases between the two germline ends. The CDR3 covers 14 residues.

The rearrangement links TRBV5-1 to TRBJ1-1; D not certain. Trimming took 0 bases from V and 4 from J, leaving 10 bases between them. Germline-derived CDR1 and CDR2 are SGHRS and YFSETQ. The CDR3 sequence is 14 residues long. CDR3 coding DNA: TGCGCCAGCAGCTTGGAGGTGTTGACCACTGAAGCTTTCTTT. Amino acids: CASSLEVLTTEAFF.

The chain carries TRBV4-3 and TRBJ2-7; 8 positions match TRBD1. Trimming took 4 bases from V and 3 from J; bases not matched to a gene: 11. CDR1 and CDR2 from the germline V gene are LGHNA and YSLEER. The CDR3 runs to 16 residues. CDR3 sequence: CASSRGPGTGNYEQYF. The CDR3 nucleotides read TGCGCCAGCAGCCGAGGGCCCGGGACAGGTAACTACGAGCAGTACTTC.

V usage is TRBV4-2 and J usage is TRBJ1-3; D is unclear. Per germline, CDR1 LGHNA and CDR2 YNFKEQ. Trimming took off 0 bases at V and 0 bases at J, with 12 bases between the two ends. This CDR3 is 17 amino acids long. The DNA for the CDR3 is TGTGCCAGCAGCCAAGATCAAACACGCTCCTCTGGAAACACCATATATTTT. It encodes CASSQDQTRSSGNTIYF.